These 18 T cell receptor beta chains came from one sample sequenced in a study of T cell responses to AZD1222 COVID-19 vaccine. Assay used: immunoSEQ multiplex PCR; TCRdb lists only in-frame clones, some missing. Among 110,000 or so clones listed, around 89% were seen once. The sequencing used peripheral blood, collected 28 days after the second AZD1222 dose. All receptors come from an adult who received the AZD1222 COVID-19 vaccine.

This chain links TRBV7-2 with TRBJ2-5; D ambiguous. Germline V lookup: CDR1 SGHTA, CDR2 FQGNSA. V gave up 5 bases and J gave up 2 bases, with 12 bases separating them. CDR3 length equals 14 residues. CDR3 amino acids: CASSPGGIQETQYF. Here the CDR3 DNA reads TGTGCCAGCAGCCCCGGCGGTATTCAAGAGACCCAGTACTTC.

The chain is built from TRBV7-9 and TRBJ2-3, with D perhaps matching TRBD2 (6 bases). The CDR3 runs 14 residues. Germline CDR1 SEHNR, CDR2 FQNEAQ (reference sequence). The V and J ends lost 2 bases and 0 bases respectively, with 6 bases between them. CDR3 bases: TGTGCCAGCAGCTTAACTAGCAGCACAGATACGCAGTATTTT. This translates into CASSLTSSTDTQYF.

This chain links TRBV24-1 with TRBJ2-5; no firm D call. The CDR3 is 12 amino acids. With 0 bases removed from V and 2 bases from J, the gap between germline ends came to 0 bases. CDR1 and CDR2 from the germline V gene are KGHDR and SFDVKD. CDR3 nucleotides: TGTGCCACCAGTGATTTGCAAGAGACCCAGTACTTC. Residues: CATSDLQETQYF.

The chain couples TRBV18 to TRBJ1-2, with D possibly matching TRBD1 (5 bases). The length of the CDR3 is 15 residues. Between the trimmed V and J ends, which lost 0 bases and 0 bases, there was a span of 8 bases. Germline V gene lookup returns CDR1 KGHSH and CDR2 LQKENI. The CDR3 here is CASSPPRQTNYGYTF. In DNA form, the CDR3 reads TGTGCCAGCTCACCACCGAGACAGACTAACTATGGCTACACCTTC.

This rearrangement joins TRBV9 to TRBJ1-2; D gene uncertain. The CDR3 spans 15 residues. In germline, CDR1 is SGDLS, CDR2 YYNGEE. V lost 0 bases, J lost 5 bases, and 14 bases lay in between. The CDR3, as DNA: TGTGCCAGCAGCGTAGGAGTCTCCTGGACGTATGGCTACACCTTC. Residues: CASSVGVSWTYGYTF.

The rearrangement links TRBV27 to TRBJ2-3; TRBD2 might be the D (5 bases). CDR3 length: 13 amino acids. V shed 4 bases and J shed 2 bases, with 7 bases lying between them. Germline lookup yields CDR1 MNHEY and CDR2 SMNVEV (reference sequence). CDR3 amino acids: CASSWRNTDTQYF. The CDR3, as DNA: TGTGCCAGCAGTTGGAGGAACACAGATACGCAGTATTTT.

The V gene is TRBV19, the J gene TRBJ2-3; 10 bases map to TRBD2. The CDR3 has 16 residues. Germline V gene sequence: CDR1 LNHDA, CDR2 SQIVND (reference sequence). Trimming removed 4 bases from V and 5 bases from J; junction bases left unmatched: 9. This chain's CDR3 is CASSKVSSGSQDTQYF. The CDR3 nucleotides are TGTGCCAGTAGTAAGGTATCTAGCGGGAGTCAAGATACGCAGTATTTT.

In its sample, this clone was seen once. The gene calls are TRBV5-1 and TRBJ2-1, with TRBD2 matching 12 bases. Per the germline V gene, CDR1 is SGHRS and CDR2 is YFSETQ. This CDR3 region has 15 residues. V was clipped by 4 bases and J by 6 bases; unmatched bases: 5. CDR3 amino acids: CASSLGLAGSNEQFF. CDR3 bases: TGCGCCAGCAGCCTTGGACTAGCGGGATCCAATGAGCAGTTCTTC.

The rearrangement uses TRBV27 and TRBJ2-7, with D tentatively TRBD1 (6 bases). CDR3 size: 15 residues. Looked up from germline, CDR1 is MNHEY and CDR2 is SMNVEV (reference sequence). Trimming took off 5 bases at V and 2 bases at J, with 16 bases between the two ends. The CDR3 spells CASSREAGVTYEQYF. The CDR3, as DNA: TGTGCCAGCAGTAGGGAAGCAGGGGTCACCTACGAGCAGTACTTC.

This clone was seen only a few times. The chain combines TRBV28 with TRBJ1-5; tentative D call: TRBD1 (6 bases). Germline CDR1 is MDHEN and CDR2 is SYDVKM. The V gene lost 5 bases and the J gene lost 4 bases, with 15 bases spanning the gap. The CDR3 runs 15 residues. This CDR3 reads CASSRVQGGNQPQHF. The DNA for the CDR3 is TGTGCCAGCAGTCGCGTACAGGGCGGTAATCAGCCCCAGCATTTT.

V is TRBV7-9 and J is TRBJ2-7; no firm D call. CDR1 is SEHNR, CDR2 FQNEAQ, per germline (reference sequence). The V gene lost 3 bases and the J gene lost 0 bases, with 6 bases spanning the gap. There are 13 residues in the CDR3. The CDR3 DNA reads as TGTGCCAGCAGCTTTGTTCCCTCCTACGAGCAGTACTTC. The encoded protein is CASSFVPSYEQYF.

The chain combines TRBV19 with TRBJ1-2, with a possible D match to TRBD1 (5 bases). The length of the CDR3 is 12 residues. The V gene lost 7 bases and the J gene lost 8 bases, with 14 bases spanning the gap. The germline CDR1 and CDR2 sequences are LNHDA and SQIVND (reference sequence). The CDR3 loop is CASTTGRGGYTF. The DNA of the CDR3 is TGTGCCAGTACGACGGGACGGGGGGGCTACACCTTC.

The V and J genes are TRBV5-1 and TRBJ2-1, with D possibly being TRBD1 (6 bases). The CDR3 is 17 residues long. From germline, CDR1 is SGHRS and CDR2 YFSETQ. V shed 3 bases and J shed 0 bases, with 16 bases lying between them. The CDR3 DNA sequence: TGCGCCAGCAGCTCTTCTACAGGGTCGATCTCCTACAATGAGCAGTTCTTC. Amino acids: CASSSSTGSISYNEQFF.

The rearrangement uses TRBV28 and TRBJ1-1; no firm D call. Trimming stripped 6 bases from V and 7 bases from J, with 21 bases between. The CDR3 has 15 residues. Looked up from germline, CDR1 is MDHEN and CDR2 is SYDVKM. This chain's CDR3 is CASSPAAAGRNEAFF. The CDR3 bases are TGTGCCAGCAGCCCCGCGGCAGCGGGCAGGAATGAAGCTTTCTTT.

The chain joins TRBV6-2 or TRBV6-3 to TRBJ1-2; TRBD1 matches at 8 bases. Germline assignment: CDR1 MNHEY and CDR2 SVGEGT. The CDR3 is 13 residues long. V was pared by 2 bases and J by 7 bases, with 3 bases of the junction left unmatched. Here the CDR3 reads CASSYGQGFGYTF. DNA for the CDR3: TGTGCCAGCAGTTACGGACAGGGATTTGGCTACACCTTC.

J is TRBJ2-7 and V is TRBV6-5, with TRBD1 matching 7 bases. The CDR3 consists of 13 residues. The trim removed 7 bases at V and 4 bases at J, leaving 7 bases unmatched. The germline V gene encodes CDR1 MNHEY and CDR2 SVGAGI. CDR3 coding DNA: TGTGCCAGCAAACACCGACAGGGTTACGAGCAGTACTTC. It yields the protein CASKHRQGYEQYF.

This clone was counted between two and nine times. Here the CDR3 reads CASSLGAGLSSGNTIYF. The CDR3 bases are TGTGCCAGCAGCTTGGGGGCAGGGCTTAGCTCTGGAAACACCATATATTTT. The rearrangement joins TRBV7-9 to TRBJ1-3; tentative D call: TRBD1 (6 bases). Germline V CDR1 and CDR2: SEHNR, FQNEAQ (reference sequence). The CDR3 runs 17 residues. V gave up 3 bases and J gave up 0 bases, with 15 bases separating them. Looking up the rest from reference TRBV7-9 and TRBJ1-3 gives the full variable domain: DTGVSQNPRHKITKRGQNVTFRCDPISEHNRLYWYRQTLGQGPEFLTYFQNEAQLEKSRLLSDRFSAERPKGSFSTLEIQRTEQGDSAMYLCASSLGAGLSSGNTIYFGEGSWLTVV.

The chain employs TRBV7-2 and TRBJ2-5; 7 bases match TRBD1. Germline lookup yields CDR1 SGHTA and CDR2 FQGNSA. The CDR3 is 17 amino acids. With 5 bases clipped from V and 5 bases from J, the junction kept 17 bases outside the gene matches. CDR3 coding DNA: TGTGCCAGCAGCATCACAAGCCCCAGAGGGGGCCGGGAGACCCAGTACTTC. Its translation: CASSITSPRGGRETQYF.